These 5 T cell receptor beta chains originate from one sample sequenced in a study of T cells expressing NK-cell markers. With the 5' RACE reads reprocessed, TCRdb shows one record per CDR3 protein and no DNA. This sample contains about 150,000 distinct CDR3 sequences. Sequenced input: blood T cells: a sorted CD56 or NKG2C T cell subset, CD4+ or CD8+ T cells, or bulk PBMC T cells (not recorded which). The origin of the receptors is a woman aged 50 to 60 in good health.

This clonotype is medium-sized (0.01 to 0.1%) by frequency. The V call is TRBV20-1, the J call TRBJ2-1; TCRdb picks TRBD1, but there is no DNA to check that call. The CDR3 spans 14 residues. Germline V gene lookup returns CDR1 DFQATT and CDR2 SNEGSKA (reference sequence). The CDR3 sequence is CSARGGRDLNEQFF.

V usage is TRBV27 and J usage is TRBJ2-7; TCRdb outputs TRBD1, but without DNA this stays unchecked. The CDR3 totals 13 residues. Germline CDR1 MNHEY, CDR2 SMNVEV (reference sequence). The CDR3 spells CASRGRPSGEQYF.

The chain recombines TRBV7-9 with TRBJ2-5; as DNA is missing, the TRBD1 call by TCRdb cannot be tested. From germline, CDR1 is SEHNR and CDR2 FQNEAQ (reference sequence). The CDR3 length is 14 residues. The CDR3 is CASSPRQGQETQYF. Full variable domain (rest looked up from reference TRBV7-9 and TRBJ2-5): DTGVSQNPRHKITKRGQNVTFRCDPISEHNRLYWYRQTLGQGPEFLTYFQNEAQLEKSRLLSDRFSAERPKGSFSTLEIQRTEQGDSAMYLCASSPRQGQETQYFGPGTRLLVL.

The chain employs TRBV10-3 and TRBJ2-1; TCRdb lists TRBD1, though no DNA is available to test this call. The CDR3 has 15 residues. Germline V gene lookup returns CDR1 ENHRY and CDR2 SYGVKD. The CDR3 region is CAISTPGTGDNEQFF.

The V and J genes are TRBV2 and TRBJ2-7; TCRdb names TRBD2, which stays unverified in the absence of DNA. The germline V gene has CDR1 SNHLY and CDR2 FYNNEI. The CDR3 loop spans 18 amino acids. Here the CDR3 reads CASSVSRIAGDEKDEQYF. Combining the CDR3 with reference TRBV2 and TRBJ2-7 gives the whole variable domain EPEVTQTPSHQVTQMGQEVILRCVPISNHLYFYWYRQILGQKVEFLVSFYNNEISEKSEIFDDQFSVERPDGSNFTLKIRSTKLEDSAMYFCASSVSRIAGDEKDEQYFGPGTRLTVT.